This T cell receptor beta chain was found in a study of blood T cell repertoires in COVID-19. TCRdb's copy holds only in-frame clones and misses some; the assay was immunoSEQ multiplex PCR. The sample yields over 250,000 clones, roughly nine tenths seen once. The CDR3 spans 13 residues. V dropped 7 bases and J dropped 14 bases, with 21 bases sitting between them. Germline V gives CDR1 KGHSH, CDR2 LQKENI. The clonotype was recovered from a man aged 40-49 years who had recovered from COVID-19. Sequenced input: peripheral blood. The chain joins TRBV18 to TRBJ2-1; perhaps TRBD2 as D (5 bases). The CDR3 is CASFSLFVLGEFF. The CDR3 nucleotides are TGTGCCAGCTTTTCACTTTTCGTCCTCGGGGAGTTCTTC.